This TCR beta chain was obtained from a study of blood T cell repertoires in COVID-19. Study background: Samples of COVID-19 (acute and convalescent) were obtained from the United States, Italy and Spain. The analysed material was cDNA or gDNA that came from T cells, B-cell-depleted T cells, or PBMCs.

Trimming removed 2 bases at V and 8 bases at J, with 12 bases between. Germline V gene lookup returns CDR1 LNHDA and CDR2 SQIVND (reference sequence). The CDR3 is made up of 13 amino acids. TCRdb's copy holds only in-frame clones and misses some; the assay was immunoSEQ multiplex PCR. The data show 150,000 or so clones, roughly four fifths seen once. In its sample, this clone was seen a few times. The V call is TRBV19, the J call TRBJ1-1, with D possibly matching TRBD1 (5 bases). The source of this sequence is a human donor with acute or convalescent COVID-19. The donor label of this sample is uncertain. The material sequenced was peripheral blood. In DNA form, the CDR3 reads TGTGCCAGTAGTATATACGAAGGGGTAGAAGCTTTCTTT. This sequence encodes CASSIYEGVEAFF.